The 22 T cell receptor beta chains in this list originate from one sample, sequenced in a study of T cell clonotyping in hematopoietic cell transplantation. Clones were read by immunoSEQ multiplex PCR, and TCRdb kept only the in-frame ones, dropping some. The sample holds 14,000 or so clones, about 56% seen once. The sequenced sample was PBMCs. These receptors were taken from a human donor who either received an allogeneic hematopoietic cell transplant for a myeloid malignancy or was a related donor (not recorded which). Some clones in this sample may be carry-over from other donors' samples.

This chain uses TRBV30 with TRBJ1-2; TRBD1 aligns across 12 bases. The CDR3 length is 14 residues. Germline CDR1 and CDR2: GTSNPN and SVGIG (reference sequence). With 3 bases clipped from V and 7 bases from J, the junction kept 6 bases outside the gene matches. The CDR3 reads CAWRIGTGGVGYTF. CDR3 bases: TGTGCCTGGAGGATTGGGACAGGGGGCGTTGGCTACACCTTC.

In regard to this clone: Since no conserved phenylalanine or tryptophan closes the CDR3, a read error is the likely cause. This chain joins TRBV5-6 and TRBJ1-6; TRBD1 matches 8 bases. CDR1 is SGHDT, CDR2 YYEEEE, per germline. The V segment lost 0 bases and the J segment 15 bases; nucleotides outside the gene matches: 5. This CDR3 comprises 13 residues. This CDR3 is CASSLGQGWLLHL. CDR3 coding DNA: TGTGCCAGCAGCTTGGGACAGGGGTGGCTCCTCCACCTT.

A single count supports this clone. The rearrangement uses TRBV28 and TRBJ2-3; TRBD1 agrees at 8 bases. The CDR3 length is 15 residues. CDR1 is MDHEN and CDR2 is SYDVKM in the germline V gene. Trimming removed 6 bases from V and 0 bases from J; junction bases left unmatched: 5. CDR3 bases: TGTGCCAGCAGCCTACAGGGGGACAGCACAGATACGCAGTATTTT. Translating it yields CASSLQGDSTDTQYF.

The chain links TRBV30 to TRBJ2-3; D possibly corresponds to TRBD1 (5 bases). V lost 2 bases to trimming and J lost 14 bases, with 14 bases between them. Germline V lookup: CDR1 GTSNPN, CDR2 SVGIG (reference sequence). This CDR3 spans 11 amino acids. Here the CDR3 reads CAWSNQGIAYF. CDR3 DNA: TGTGCCTGGAGTAACCAGGGTATAGCGTATTTT.

This clone appeared a few times. This CDR3 is missing its conserved last phenylalanine or tryptophan, likely due to a read error. V and J are TRBV6-6 and TRBJ1-1; TRBD1 agrees at 9 bases. Looked up from germline, CDR1 is MNHNY and CDR2 is SVGAGI (reference sequence). With V trimmed by 6 bases and J by 5 bases, 7 bases remained unmatched. There are 14 residues in the CDR3. CDR3 nucleotide sequence: TGTGCCAGCAGCAAACAGGGGGCGGGAACTGAAGCTTTCCTT. Protein product: CASSKQGAGTEAFL.

This sequence joins TRBV6-5 and TRBJ2-2; 8 bases are shared with TRBD1. Germline V gives CDR1 MNHEY, CDR2 SVGAGI. V was clipped by 5 bases and J by 4 bases; unmatched bases: 3. The CDR3 covers 14 residues. CDR3 sequence: CASSTGGATGELFF. DNA of the CDR3: TGTGCCAGCAGTACAGGGGGTGCCACCGGGGAGCTGTTTTTT.

By frequency in the sample, this clone is medium-sized (0.01 to 0.1%). DNA of the CDR3: TGTGCCAGCAGTTTAACAGAGGAAGCTTTCTTT. This encodes CASSLTEEAFF. V usage is TRBV2 and J usage is TRBJ1-1; D is unclear. Trimming removed 5 bases at V and 8 bases at J, with 9 bases between. The CDR3 has 11 residues. CDR1 is SNHLY and CDR2 is FYNNEI in the germline V gene. Drawing the rest from reference TRBV2 and TRBJ1-1, the complete variable domain is EPEVTQTPSHQVTQMGQEVILRCVPISNHLYFYWYRQILGQKVEFLVSFYNNEISEKSEIFDDQFSVERPDGSNFTLKIRSTKLEDSAMYFCASSLTEEAFFGQGTRLTVV.

By share, this clone ranks as medium-sized. The CDR3 loop is CASSPGTVNEQFF. CDR3 nucleotide sequence: TGTGCCAGCAGTCCCGGGACAGTAAATGAGCAGTTCTTC. The rearrangement joins TRBV27 to TRBJ2-1, with TRBD1 matching over 7 bases. The germline V gene has CDR1 MNHEY and CDR2 SMNVEV (reference sequence). The length of the CDR3 is 13 residues. J gave up 7 bases and V 5 bases, and 5 bases lay outside the gene matches.

This clone has a single count. This chain connects TRBV9 to TRBJ2-3, with D perhaps TRBD2 (5 bases). The germline V gene has CDR1 SGDLS and CDR2 YYNGEE. The CDR3 is made up of 16 amino acids. Trimming pared 1 base from V and 1 base from J, leaving 13 bases between. Here the CDR3 DNA reads TGTGCCAGCAGCGTACCCGAGGACTCGGGCACAGATACGCAGTATTTT. Protein sequence: CASSVPEDSGTDTQYF.

V and J are TRBV6-1 and TRBJ1-4; D is uncertain. Germline-derived CDR1 and CDR2 are MNHNS and SASEGT. This CDR3 is 13 amino acids long. V was clipped by 6 bases and J by 5 bases, with 10 bases between them. The CDR3 DNA reads TGTGCCAGCAGACAGCGCCCAAATGAAAAACTGTTTTTT. This codes for CASRQRPNEKLFF.

V gene TRBV30 combines with J gene TRBJ2-2, with 7 bases fitting TRBD1. The ends lost 4 bases at V and 4 bases at J; junction bases unmatched: 9. Germline CDR1 reads GTSNPN; CDR2 reads SVGIG (reference sequence). The CDR3 runs 15 residues. Here the CDR3 DNA reads TGTGCCTGGAACCCTATGACAGGGCGCACCGGGGAGCTGTTTTTT. Translated, it gives CAWNPMTGRTGELFF.

The chain combines TRBV5-4 with TRBJ1-4; no reliable D call. The CDR3 is 13 amino acids. Deletions cut 0 bases from V and 7 bases from J, with 7 bases between. Germline assignment: CDR1 SGHNT and CDR2 YYREEE (reference sequence). The CDR3, as DNA: TGTGCCAGCAGCTTGGTCGACGGTGAAAAACTGTTTTTT. The encoded protein is CASSLVDGEKLFF.

This clone was counted a few times. The rearrangement joins TRBV30 to TRBJ1-2; 8 bases fit TRBD1. The CDR3 extends over 15 amino acids. V lost 3 bases and J lost 8; bases outside the gene matches: 14. CDR1 is GTSNPN, CDR2 SVGIG, per germline (reference sequence). In DNA, the CDR3 is TGTGCCTGGAGACTTCTTGGGACAGGCCCTAAGGGCTACACCTTC. It yields the protein CAWRLLGTGPKGYTF.

The chain links TRBV30 to TRBJ1-5, with D possibly TRBD1 on 5 matching bases. CDR1 is GTSNPN and CDR2 is SVGIG in the germline V gene (reference sequence). The CDR3 runs to 15 residues. V shed 3 bases and J shed 4 bases, with 16 bases lying between them. The CDR3 region is CAWRANLGANQPQHF. For the CDR3, the DNA is TGTGCCTGGAGGGCTAATTTAGGGGCTAATCAGCCCCAGCATTTT. The whole variable domain, filled in from reference TRBV30 and TRBJ1-5, reads SQTIHQWPATLVQPVGSPLSLECTVEGTSNPNLYWYRQAAGRGLQLLFYSVGIGQISSEVPQNLSASRPQDRQFILSSKKLLLSDSGFYLCAWRANLGANQPQHFGDGTRLSIL.

The gene calls are TRBV7-2 and TRBJ2-7; D assignment may be TRBD1 or TRBD2 (6 bases each). CDR3 length equals 15 residues. V was clipped by 8 bases and J by 4 bases, with 21 bases between them. Germline V CDR1 and CDR2: SGHTA, FQGNSA. CDR3 in DNA: TGTGCCAGCGGGGGCCGCGGGGCTAGCGCATACGAGCAGTACTTC. Encoded protein: CASGGRGASAYEQYF.

The V and J genes are TRBV6-5 and TRBJ1-5, with D possibly being TRBD1 (5 bases). Germline CDR1 MNHEY, CDR2 SVGAGI. V lost 6 bases, J lost 3 bases, and 12 bases lay in between. This CDR3 region has 14 residues. The chain's CDR3 is CASSSRGNNQPQHF. The DNA for the CDR3 is TGTGCCAGCAGCTCCCGGGGGAACAATCAGCCCCAGCATTTT.

This rearrangement joins TRBV4-3 to TRBJ2-7, with 7 positions matching TRBD2. The CDR3 is 15 amino acids. Germline V lookup: CDR1 LGHNA, CDR2 YSLEER. V lost 1 base, J lost 0 bases, and 3 bases stayed unmatched. The CDR3 here is CASSQVAGGSYEQYF. CDR3 bases: TGCGCCAGCAGCCAAGTAGCGGGTGGCTCCTACGAGCAGTACTTC.

This clone has only a few counts. The chain joins TRBV6-6 to TRBJ2-1; weak D call: TRBD2 (6 bases). The CDR3 length is 13 residues. V was cut by 4 bases and J by 4 bases, with 8 bases left in between. Germline CDR1 and CDR2: MNHNY and SVGAGI (reference sequence). CDR3: CASSWGVYNEQFF. The CDR3 DNA sequence: TGTGCCAGCAGTTGGGGGGTATACAATGAGCAGTTCTTC.

V and J are TRBV28 and TRBJ1-1; TRBD1 might be the D (6 bases). The germline CDR1 and CDR2 sequences are MDHEN and SYDVKM. The CDR3 contains 14 residues. Trimming stripped 5 bases from V and 5 bases from J, with 15 bases between. Here the CDR3 DNA reads TGTGCCAGCAGTCCCACAGGGAGTTGGACTGAAGCTTTCTTT. It is translated as CASSPTGSWTEAFF.

This clone was recorded a few times. The chain has TRBV2 and TRBJ1-5; D possibly corresponds to TRBD1 (5 bases). Between the trimmed V and J ends, which lost 6 bases and 3 bases, there was a span of 12 bases. The CDR3 is 14 amino acids. Germline V gene sequence: CDR1 SNHLY, CDR2 FYNNEI. DNA for the CDR3: TGTGCCAGCAGCTCCCAGGGTCTCAATCAGCCCCAGCATTTT. Amino acid sequence: CASSSQGLNQPQHF.

The CDR3 sequence: CASSSPLRRIEAFF. The CDR3 bases are TGTGCCAGCAGCTCTCCGTTGAGGCGTATTGAAGCTTTCTTT. The V call is TRBV7-2, the J call TRBJ1-1; D call uncertain. Per the germline V gene, CDR1 is SGHTA and CDR2 is FQGNSA. V shed 4 bases and J shed 7 bases, with 16 bases lying between them. The CDR3 spans 14 residues.

The genes are TRBV30 and TRBJ2-7, with 7 nucleotides matching TRBD2. There are 16 residues in the CDR3. Trimming took 5 bases from V and 0 from J; bases not matched to a gene: 13. In germline, CDR1 is GTSNPN, CDR2 SVGIG (reference sequence). CDR3 nucleotides: TGTGCCTGGGGTCCCCGGGCGGGAGCGTTCTCCTACGAGCAGTACTTC. Translation gives CAWGPRAGAFSYEQYF.